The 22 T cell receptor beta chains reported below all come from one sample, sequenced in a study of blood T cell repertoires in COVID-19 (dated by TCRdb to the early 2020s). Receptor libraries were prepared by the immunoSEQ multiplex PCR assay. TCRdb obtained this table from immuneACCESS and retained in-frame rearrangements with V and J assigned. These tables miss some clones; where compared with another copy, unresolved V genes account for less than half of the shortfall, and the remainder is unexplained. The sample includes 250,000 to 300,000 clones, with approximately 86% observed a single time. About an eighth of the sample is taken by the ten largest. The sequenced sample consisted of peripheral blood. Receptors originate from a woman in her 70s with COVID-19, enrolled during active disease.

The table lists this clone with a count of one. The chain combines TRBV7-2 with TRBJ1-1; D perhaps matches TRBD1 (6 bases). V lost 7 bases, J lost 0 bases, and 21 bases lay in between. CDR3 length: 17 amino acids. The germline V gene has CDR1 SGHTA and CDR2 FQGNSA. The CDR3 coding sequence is TGTGCCAGCACCAAACAGGGCCGCACGATCATGAACACTGAAGCTTTCTTT. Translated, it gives CASTKQGRTIMNTEAFF. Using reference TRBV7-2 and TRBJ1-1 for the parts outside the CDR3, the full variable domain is GAGVSQSPSNKVTEKGKDVELRCDPISGHTALYWYRQSLGQGLEFLIYFQGNSAPDKSGLPSDRFSAERTGGSVSTLTIQRTQQEDSAVYLCASTKQGRTIMNTEAFFGQGTRLTVV.

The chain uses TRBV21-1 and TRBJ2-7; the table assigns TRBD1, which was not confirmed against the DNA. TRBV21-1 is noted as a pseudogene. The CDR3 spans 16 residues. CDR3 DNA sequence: TGTGCCAGCAGCAAGCCGACAGGAGCCCCATCCTACGAGCAGTACTTC. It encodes CASSKPTGAPSYEQYF.

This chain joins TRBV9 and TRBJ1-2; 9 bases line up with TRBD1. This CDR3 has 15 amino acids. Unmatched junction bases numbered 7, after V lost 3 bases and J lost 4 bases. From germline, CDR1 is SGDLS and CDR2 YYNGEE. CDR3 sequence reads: CASSAPGTGLYGYTF. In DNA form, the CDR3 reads TGTGCCAGCAGCGCCCCCGGGACAGGGCTCTATGGCTACACCTTC.

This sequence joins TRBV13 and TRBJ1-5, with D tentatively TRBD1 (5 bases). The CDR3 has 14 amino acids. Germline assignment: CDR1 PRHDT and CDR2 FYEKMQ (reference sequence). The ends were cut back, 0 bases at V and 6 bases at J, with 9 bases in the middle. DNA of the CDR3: TGTGCCAGCAGCTTAGGTAGTCAGGGTCAGCCCCAGCATTTT. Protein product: CASSLGSQGQPQHF.

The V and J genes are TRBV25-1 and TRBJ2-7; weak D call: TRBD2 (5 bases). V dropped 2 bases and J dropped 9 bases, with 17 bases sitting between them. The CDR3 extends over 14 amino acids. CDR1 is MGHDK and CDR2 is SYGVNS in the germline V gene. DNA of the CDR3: TGTGCCAGCAGTGAAGGCAGTGAGGACTTATGGCAGTACTTC. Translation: CASSEGSEDLWQYF.

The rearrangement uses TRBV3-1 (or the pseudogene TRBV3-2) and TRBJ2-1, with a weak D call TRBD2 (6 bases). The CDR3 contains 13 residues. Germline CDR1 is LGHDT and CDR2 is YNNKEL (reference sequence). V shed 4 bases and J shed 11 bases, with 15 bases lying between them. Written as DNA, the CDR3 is TGTGCCAGCAGCCCCACCCGACTAGAGAAGCAGTTCTTC. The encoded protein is CASSPTRLEKQFF.

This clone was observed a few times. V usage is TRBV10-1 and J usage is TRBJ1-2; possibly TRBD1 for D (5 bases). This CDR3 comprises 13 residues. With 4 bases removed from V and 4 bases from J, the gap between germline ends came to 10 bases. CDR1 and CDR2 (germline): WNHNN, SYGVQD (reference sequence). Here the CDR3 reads CASSGDSLYGYTF. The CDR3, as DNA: TGCGCCAGCAGTGGTGACAGCCTCTATGGCTACACCTTC.

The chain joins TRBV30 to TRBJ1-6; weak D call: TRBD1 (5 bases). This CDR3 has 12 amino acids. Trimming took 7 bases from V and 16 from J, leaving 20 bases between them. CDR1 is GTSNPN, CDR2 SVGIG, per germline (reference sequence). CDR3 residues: CASQTSDIQLHF. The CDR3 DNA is TGTGCCTCCCAAACCTCGGACATCCAACTCCACTTT.

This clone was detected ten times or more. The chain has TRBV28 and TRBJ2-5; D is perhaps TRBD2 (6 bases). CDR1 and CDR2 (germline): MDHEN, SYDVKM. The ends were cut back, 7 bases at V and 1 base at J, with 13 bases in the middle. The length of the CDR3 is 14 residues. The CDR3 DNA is TGTGCCAGCATAGCGGAGAGGGGCCAAGAGACCCAGTACTTC. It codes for CASIAERGQETQYF. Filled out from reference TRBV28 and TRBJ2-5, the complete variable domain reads DVKVTQSSRYLVKRTGEKVFLECVQDMDHENMFWYRQDPGLGLRLIYFSYDVKMKEKGDIPEGYSVSREKKERFSLILESASTNQTSMYLCASIAERGQETQYFGPGTRLLVL.

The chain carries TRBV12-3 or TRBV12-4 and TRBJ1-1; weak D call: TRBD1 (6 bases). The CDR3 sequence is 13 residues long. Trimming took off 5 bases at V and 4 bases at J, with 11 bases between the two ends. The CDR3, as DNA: TGTGCCAGCAGTCTAGGGGGGCTCACTGAAGCTTTCTTT. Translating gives CASSLGGLTEAFF.

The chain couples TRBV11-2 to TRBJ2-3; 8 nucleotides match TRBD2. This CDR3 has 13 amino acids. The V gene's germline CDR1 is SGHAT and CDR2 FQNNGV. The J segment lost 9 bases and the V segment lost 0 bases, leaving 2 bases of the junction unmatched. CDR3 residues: CASSLESGGTQYF. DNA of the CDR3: TGTGCCAGCAGCTTAGAGTCGGGGGGGACGCAGTATTTT.

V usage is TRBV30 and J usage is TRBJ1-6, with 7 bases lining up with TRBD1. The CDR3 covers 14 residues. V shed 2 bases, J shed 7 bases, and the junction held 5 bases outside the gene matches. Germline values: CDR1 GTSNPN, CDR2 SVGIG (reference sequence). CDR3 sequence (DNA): TGTGCCTGGAGTTTGGGCAGGGGGAATTCACCCCTCCACTTT. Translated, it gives CAWSLGRGNSPLHF.

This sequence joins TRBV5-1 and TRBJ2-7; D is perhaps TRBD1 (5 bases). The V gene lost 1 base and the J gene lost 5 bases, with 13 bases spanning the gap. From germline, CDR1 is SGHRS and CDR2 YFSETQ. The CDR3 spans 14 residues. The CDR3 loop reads CASSLMGLGDEQYF. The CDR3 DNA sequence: TGCGCCAGCAGCTTGATGGGTCTAGGGGACGAGCAGTACTTC.

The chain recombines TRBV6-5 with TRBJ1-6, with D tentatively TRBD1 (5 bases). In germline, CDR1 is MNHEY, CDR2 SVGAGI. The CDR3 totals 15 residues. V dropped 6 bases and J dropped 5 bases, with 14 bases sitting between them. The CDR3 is CASRSSWGDNSPLHF. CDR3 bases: TGTGCCAGCAGATCGAGCTGGGGGGATAATTCACCCCTCCACTTT.

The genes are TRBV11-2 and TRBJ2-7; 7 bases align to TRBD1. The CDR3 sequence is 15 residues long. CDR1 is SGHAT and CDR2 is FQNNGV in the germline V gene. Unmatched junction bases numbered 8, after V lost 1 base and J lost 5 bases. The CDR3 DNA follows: TGTGCCAGCAGCTTAGTAACAGGGGCTACGAACGAGCAGTACTTC. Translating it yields CASSLVTGATNEQYF.

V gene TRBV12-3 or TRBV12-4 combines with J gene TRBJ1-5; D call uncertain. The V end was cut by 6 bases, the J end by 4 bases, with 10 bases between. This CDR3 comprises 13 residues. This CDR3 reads CASRGGGNQPQHF. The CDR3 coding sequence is TGTGCCAGCAGAGGTGGCGGGAATCAGCCCCAGCATTTT.

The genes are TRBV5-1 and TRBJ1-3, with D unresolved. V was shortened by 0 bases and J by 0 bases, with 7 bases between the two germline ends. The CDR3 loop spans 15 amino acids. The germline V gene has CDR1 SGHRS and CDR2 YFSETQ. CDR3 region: CASSLDGSSGNTIYF. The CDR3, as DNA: TGCGCCAGCAGCTTGGACGGTTCCTCTGGAAACACCATATATTTT.

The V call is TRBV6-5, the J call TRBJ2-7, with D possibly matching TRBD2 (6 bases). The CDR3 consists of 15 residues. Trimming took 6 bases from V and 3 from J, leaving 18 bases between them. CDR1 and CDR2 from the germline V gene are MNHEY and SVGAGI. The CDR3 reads CASRWGPVGGYEQYF. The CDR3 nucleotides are TGTGCCAGCAGATGGGGACCTGTGGGGGGCTACGAGCAGTACTTC.

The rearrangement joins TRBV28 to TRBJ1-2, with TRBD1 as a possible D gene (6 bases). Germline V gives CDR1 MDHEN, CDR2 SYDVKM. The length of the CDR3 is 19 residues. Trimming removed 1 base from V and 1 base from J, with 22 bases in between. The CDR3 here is CASSLFPRTEEPYNYGYTF. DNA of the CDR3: TGTGCCAGCAGTTTATTCCCCCGGACAGAGGAACCATATAACTATGGCTACACCTTC.

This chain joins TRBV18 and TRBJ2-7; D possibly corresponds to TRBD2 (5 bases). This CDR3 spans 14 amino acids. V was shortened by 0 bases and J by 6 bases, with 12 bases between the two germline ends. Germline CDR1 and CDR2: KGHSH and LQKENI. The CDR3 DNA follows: TGTGCCAGCTCACCACCCTCCCTCCGGGGCGAGCAGTACTTC. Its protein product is CASSPPSLRGEQYF.

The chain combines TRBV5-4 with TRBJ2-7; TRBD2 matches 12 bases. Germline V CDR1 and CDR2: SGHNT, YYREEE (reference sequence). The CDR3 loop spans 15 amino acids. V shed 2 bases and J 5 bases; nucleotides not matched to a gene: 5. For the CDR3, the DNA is TGTGCCAGCAGCTTACGGACTAGCGGGGTCCACGAGCAGTACTTC. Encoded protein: CASSLRTSGVHEQYF.

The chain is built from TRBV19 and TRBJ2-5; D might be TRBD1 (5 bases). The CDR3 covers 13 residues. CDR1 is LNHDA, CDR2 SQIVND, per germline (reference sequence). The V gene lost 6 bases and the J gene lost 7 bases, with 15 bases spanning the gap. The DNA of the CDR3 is TGTGCCAGTAGCCAGGGATTATTTGGGACCCAGTACTTC. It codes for CASSQGLFGTQYF. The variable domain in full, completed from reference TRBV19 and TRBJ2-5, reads DGGITQSPKYLFRKEGQNVTLSCEQNLNHDAMYWYRQDPGQGLRLIYYSQIVNDFQKGDIAEGYSVSREKKESFPLTVTSAQKNPTAFYLCASSQGLFGTQYFGPGTRLLVL.